What follows are 2 T cell receptor beta chains derived from one specimen sequenced in a study of vaccination effects on CD4 cells after COVID-19. Antigen-specific CD4+ T cells were expanded with viral peptide pools in the ViraFEST assay before sequencing. When ten to eleven days of culture had elapsed, CD4+ T cells were isolated. Each person got two doses of an mRNA SARS-CoV-2 vaccine, BNT162b2 or mRNA-1273. Their antigens remain unidentified. Repertoires were generated with immunoSEQ multiplex PCR, while TCRdb's copy carries only in-frame clones and drops some. The sample consists of tens of thousands of clones, roughly 80% of them appearing once. The starting material was CD4+ T cells from PBMCs cultured with SARS-CoV-2 spike peptides, obtained after COVID-19 vaccination. The receptors shown here come from a human donor who received a COVID-19 vaccine.

The chain joins TRBV19 to TRBJ1-4, with D perhaps matching TRBD1 (5 bases). V dropped 7 bases and J dropped 8 bases, with 20 bases sitting between them. The germline V gene encodes CDR1 LNHDA and CDR2 SQIVND (reference sequence). The CDR3 covers 15 residues. CDR3 nucleotides: TGTGCCAGTAAAAGGTATCGGGGGGATGAGGAAAAACTGTTTTTT. Protein: CASKRYRGDEEKLFF.

The V gene is TRBV3-1 (or the pseudogene TRBV3-2), the J gene TRBJ1-1; 7 positions match TRBD1. Germline values: CDR1 LGHDT, CDR2 YNNKEL (reference sequence). The trim removed 5 bases at V and 1 base at J, leaving 7 bases unmatched. The CDR3 consists of 15 residues. The CDR3 loop reads CASSSRGQQNTEAFF. The CDR3 coding sequence is TGTGCCAGCAGCTCTAGGGGACAGCAGAACACTGAAGCTTTCTTT.